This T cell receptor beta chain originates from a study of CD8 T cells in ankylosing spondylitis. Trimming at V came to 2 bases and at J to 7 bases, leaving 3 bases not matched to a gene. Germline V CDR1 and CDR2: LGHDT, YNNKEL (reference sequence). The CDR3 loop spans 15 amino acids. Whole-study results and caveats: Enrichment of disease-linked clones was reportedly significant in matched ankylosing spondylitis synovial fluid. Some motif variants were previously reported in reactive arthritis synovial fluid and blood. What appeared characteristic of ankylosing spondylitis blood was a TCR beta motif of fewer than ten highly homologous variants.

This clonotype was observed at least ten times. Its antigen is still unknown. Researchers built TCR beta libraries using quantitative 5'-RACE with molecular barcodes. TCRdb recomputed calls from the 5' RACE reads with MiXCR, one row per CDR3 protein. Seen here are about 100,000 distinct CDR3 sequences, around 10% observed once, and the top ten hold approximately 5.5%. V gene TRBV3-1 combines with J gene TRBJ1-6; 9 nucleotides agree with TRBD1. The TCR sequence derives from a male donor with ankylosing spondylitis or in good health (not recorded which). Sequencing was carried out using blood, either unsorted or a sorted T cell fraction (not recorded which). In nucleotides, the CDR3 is TGTGCCAGCAGCCAAAGGGACAGGGACAATTCACCCCTCCACTTT. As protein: CASSQRDRDNSPLHF.